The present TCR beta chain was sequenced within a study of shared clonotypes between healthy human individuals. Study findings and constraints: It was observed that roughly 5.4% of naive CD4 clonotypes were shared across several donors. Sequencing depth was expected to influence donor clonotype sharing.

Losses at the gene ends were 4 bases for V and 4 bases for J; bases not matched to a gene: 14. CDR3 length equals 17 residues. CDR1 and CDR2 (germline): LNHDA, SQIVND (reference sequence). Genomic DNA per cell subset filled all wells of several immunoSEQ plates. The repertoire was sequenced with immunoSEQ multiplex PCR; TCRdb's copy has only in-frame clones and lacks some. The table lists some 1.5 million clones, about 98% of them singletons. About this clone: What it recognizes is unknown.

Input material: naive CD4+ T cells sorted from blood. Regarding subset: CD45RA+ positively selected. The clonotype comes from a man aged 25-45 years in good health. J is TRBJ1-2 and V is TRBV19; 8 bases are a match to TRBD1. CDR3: CASSTKKGQGPAYGYTF. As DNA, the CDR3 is TGTGCCAGTAGTACGAAGAAAGGACAGGGCCCGGCCTATGGCTACACCTTC.